A single sample is the source of the 25 T cell receptor beta chains below, sequenced in a study of blood T cell repertoires in COVID-19. Using immunoSEQ multiplex PCR, the repertoire was profiled, and TCRdb retains in-frame clones only, with some absent. The table shows about 47,000 clones, with 68% occurring only once. The sequencing sample was made of peripheral blood. The receptors stem from a woman aged 70-85 years with acute or convalescent COVID-19.

This clone has more than one count but fewer than ten. The V gene is TRBV4-1, the J gene TRBJ1-5; D perhaps matches TRBD1 (5 bases). Germline CDR1 MGHRA, CDR2 YSYEKL. CDR3 length: 13 residues. Between the trimmed V and J ends, which lost 0 bases and 5 bases, there was a span of 5 bases. CDR3 sequence reads: CASSQEGDQPQHF. CDR3 nucleotide sequence: TGCGCCAGCAGCCAAGAAGGGGATCAGCCCCAGCATTTT.

V usage is TRBV6-1 and J usage is TRBJ1-5, with 7 bases that match TRBD1. J was trimmed by 1 base and V by 3 bases; bases with no gene match: 9. Germline CDR1 and CDR2: MNHNS and SASEGT. The CDR3 is made up of 17 amino acids. The CDR3 DNA sequence: TGTGCCAGCAGTGATTGGGGGGACAGACTAAGCAATCAGCCCCAGCATTTT. This gives the protein CASSDWGDRLSNQPQHF.

The CDR3 bases are TGTGCCAGCTCACCTGGACAGGACTATGGCTACACCTTC. Translation gives CASSPGQDYGYTF. The rearrangement links TRBV18 to TRBJ1-2, with 7 bases fitting TRBD1. Germline-derived CDR1 and CDR2 are KGHSH and LQKENI. The CDR3 totals 13 residues. V shed 3 bases and J 3 bases; nucleotides not matched to a gene: 1.

This sequence joins TRBV5-6 and TRBJ1-5; 7 nucleotides match TRBD1. Losses at the gene ends were 3 bases for V and 7 bases for J; bases not matched to a gene: 13. The CDR3 totals 16 residues. The germline V gene encodes CDR1 SGHDT and CDR2 YYEEEE. CDR3 DNA: TGTGCCAGCAGCTCATCTGGTCAGGGGGAAAGGCAGCCCCAGCATTTT. Translated: CASSSSGQGERQPQHF.

This clone was seen many times. The rearrangement joins TRBV6-2 or TRBV6-3 to TRBJ2-5; 8 bases line up with TRBD2. The V gene end was trimmed by 0 bases and the J gene end by 4 bases; junction bases not matched to a gene: 7. Germline V gives CDR1 MNHEY, CDR2 SVGEGT. The CDR3 is 16 amino acids. CDR3 DNA sequence: TGTGCCAGCAGTTACTCGAGTTGGCTAGCGGGAGAGACCCAGTACTTC. It encodes CASSYSSWLAGETQYF.

The V call is TRBV7-2, the J call TRBJ1-2; TRBD1 matches 7 bases. Germline CDR1 is SGHTA and CDR2 is FQGNSA. This CDR3 spans 13 amino acids. V trimming: 2 bases; J trimming: 4 bases; junction bases outside the gene matches: 1. Here the CDR3 reads CASSLTGAYGYTF. The CDR3, as DNA: TGTGCCAGCAGCTTAACAGGGGCCTATGGCTACACCTTC.

This rearrangement joins TRBV29-1 to TRBJ1-2, with 8 positions matching TRBD1. The CDR3 has 12 amino acids. Looked up from germline, CDR1 is SQVTM and CDR2 is ANQGSEA. V shed 6 bases and J 2 bases; nucleotides not matched to a gene: 2. The CDR3 sequence: CSVDRENYGYTF. The CDR3 bases are TGCAGCGTGGACAGGGAGAACTATGGCTACACCTTC. Drawing the rest from reference TRBV29-1 and TRBJ1-2, the complete variable domain is SAVISQKPSRDICQRGTSLTIQCQVDSQVTMMFWYRQQPGQSLTLIATANQGSEATYESGFVIDKFPISRPNLTFSTLTVSNMSPEDSSIYLCSVDRENYGYTFGSGTRLTVV.

V gene TRBV11-3 combines with J gene TRBJ2-7; D possibly corresponds to TRBD1 (5 bases). The V end was cut by 1 base, the J end by 1 base, with 8 bases between. Per the germline V gene, CDR1 is SGHNT and CDR2 is YENEEA. The CDR3 contains 14 residues. Here the CDR3 DNA reads TGTGCCAGCAGCTTAGGTGGGGCGTCCTACGAGCAGTACTTC. It yields the protein CASSLGGASYEQYF.

This sequence joins TRBV5-4 and TRBJ2-1; TRBD2 is a possible D gene (6 bases). CDR3 length: 15 residues. V shed 2 bases and J shed 7 bases, with 16 bases lying between them. Looked up from germline, CDR1 is SGHNT and CDR2 is YYREEE (reference sequence). This CDR3 reads CASSLGPGRGNEQFF. CDR3 bases: TGTGCCAGCAGCTTAGGTCCCGGGCGGGGTAATGAGCAGTTCTTC.

The chain carries TRBV19 and TRBJ2-1; 9 bases fit TRBD2. The CDR3 is 14 amino acids. CDR1 is LNHDA and CDR2 is SQIVND in the germline V gene (reference sequence). V trimming: 2 bases; J trimming: 9 bases; junction bases outside the gene matches: 5. The CDR3 region has the DNA TGTGCCAGTAGTATAAGCGGGAGGAGGGTTGAGCAGTTCTTC. It is translated as CASSISGRRVEQFF.

This chain connects TRBV27 to TRBJ1-4; D might be TRBD1 (5 bases). Trimming removed 7 bases at V and 2 bases at J, with 14 bases between. Germline V CDR1 and CDR2: MNHEY, SMNVEV (reference sequence). CDR3 length: 15 residues. The CDR3 DNA reads as TGTGCCAGCAACCCTAAGGGGAGGACTAATGAAAAACTGTTTTTT. Protein: CASNPKGRTNEKLFF.

CDR3 DNA: TGTGCCAGCAGCTCGACTAGCGGGGGCTACGAGCAGTACTTC. The encoded protein is CASSSTSGGYEQYF. The V gene is TRBV7-2, the J gene TRBJ2-7, with 12 bases aligning to TRBD2. The CDR3 extends over 14 amino acids. CDR1 is SGHTA, CDR2 FQGNSA, per germline. After removal of 4 bases from V and 3 bases from J, the junction contained 1 base not matched to a gene.

The J gene is TRBJ1-2, the V gene TRBV24-1; perhaps TRBD1 as D (6 bases). Germline CDR1 reads KGHDR; CDR2 reads SFDVKD. This CDR3 has 12 amino acids. The V gene lost 9 bases and the J gene lost 6 bases, with 13 bases spanning the gap. The CDR3 is CATSQGTNGYTF. The CDR3 nucleotides are TGTGCCACCTCACAGGGCACGAATGGCTACACCTTC.

This clone came up once. The CDR3, as DNA: TGTGCAAGTCGTCGGAGCTCCCCCGGTATCTTCTTC. This encodes CASRRSSPGIFF. This rearrangement joins TRBV12-2 to TRBJ2-1; the table's D call, TRBD2, has no DNA check behind it. TRBV12-2 is an annotated pseudogene. CDR3 length equals 12 residues.

The genes are TRBV4-1 and TRBJ2-1, with D perhaps matching TRBD2 (6 bases). Trimming stripped 0 bases from V and 4 bases from J, with 13 bases between. Germline V gene data show CDR1 as MGHRA and CDR2 as YSYEKL. The CDR3 length is 16 residues. CDR3 DNA: TGCGCCAGCAGCCAAGATCGGCGGGATCGGTACAATGAGCAGTTCTTC. This encodes CASSQDRRDRYNEQFF.

The chain has TRBV18 and TRBJ1-4; weak D call: TRBD1 (6 bases). The CDR3 loop spans 13 amino acids. Germline CDR1 and CDR2: KGHSH and LQKENI. V lost 3 bases and J lost 5, with 7 bases in between. In DNA, the CDR3 is TGTGCCAGCTCACCCCAGGGGAATGAAAAACTGTTTTTT. Amino acids: CASSPQGNEKLFF.

This clone was seen ten or more times. The chain combines TRBV3-1 (or the pseudogene TRBV3-2) with TRBJ2-7; 8 nucleotides align to TRBD2. The CDR3 is 17 residues long. V lost 2 bases and J lost 5; bases outside the gene matches: 14. Germline loops: CDR1 LGHDT, CDR2 YNNKEL (reference sequence). CDR3 sequence (DNA): TGTGCCAGCAGCCAAAGGCGTGGAGCGGGAGTTCCCCACGAGCAGTACTTC. Protein sequence: CASSQRRGAGVPHEQYF.

V is TRBV5-8 and J is TRBJ2-1; TRBD2 matches 10 bases. CDR3 length: 15 amino acids. V was clipped by 4 bases and J by 7 bases; unmatched bases: 8. Germline assignment: CDR1 SGHTS and CDR2 YDEGEE. The DNA for the CDR3 is TGTGCCAGCAGCCCGGGACTAGCGTTGAGGAATGAGCAGTTCTTC. It specifies CASSPGLALRNEQFF.

V is TRBV7-3 and J is TRBJ2-1, with 9 bases fitting TRBD2. CDR1 is SGHTA and CDR2 is FQGTGA in the germline V gene. The CDR3 runs 15 residues. J was trimmed by 3 bases and V by 6 bases; bases with no gene match: 6. The CDR3 region has the DNA TGTGCCAGCAGGGTTAGCGGGAGCGACTACAATGAGCAGTTCTTC. The encoded protein is CASRVSGSDYNEQFF.

The V call is TRBV5-4, the J call TRBJ2-3, with TRBD2 matching 9 bases. The ends lost 3 bases at V and 7 bases at J; junction bases unmatched: 15. Germline V lookup: CDR1 SGHNT, CDR2 YYREEE (reference sequence). The CDR3 is made up of 17 amino acids. The CDR3 loop reads CASSSAMLRGGVNTQYF. DNA of the CDR3: TGTGCCAGCAGCTCGGCGATGTTGCGGGGGGGCGTTAATACGCAGTATTTT.

The chain combines TRBV3-1 (or the pseudogene TRBV3-2) with TRBJ2-7; D not certain. CDR1 and CDR2 (germline): LGHDT, YNNKEL (reference sequence). The CDR3 is 13 amino acids. V lost 0 bases, J lost 2 bases, and 5 bases lay in between. The CDR3 bases are TGTGCCAGCAGCCAAGATACGGCCTACGAGCAGTACTTC. Amino acids: CASSQDTAYEQYF.

This chain connects TRBV3-1 (or the pseudogene TRBV3-2) to TRBJ2-3; 8 bases match TRBD1. The CDR3 loop spans 14 amino acids. J was trimmed by 6 bases and V by 8 bases; bases with no gene match: 10. Germline CDR1 LGHDT, CDR2 YNNKEL (reference sequence). The CDR3 coding sequence is TGTGCCAGCGCCCAAGGGACAGGATCCGATACGCAGTATTTT. This codes for CASAQGTGSDTQYF.

This clone has more than one count but fewer than ten. The sample carries other DNA sequences with the same CDR3. The chain joins TRBV18 to TRBJ2-5; 8 nucleotides agree with TRBD2. The ends lost 3 bases at V and 2 bases at J; junction bases unmatched: 2. The CDR3 runs 14 residues. Germline V gene sequence: CDR1 KGHSH, CDR2 LQKENI. CDR3 in amino acids: CASSPTGGQETQYF. CDR3 nucleotide sequence: TGTGCCAGCTCACCGACGGGGGGGCAAGAGACCCAGTACTTC. The whole variable domain, filled in from reference TRBV18 and TRBJ2-5, reads NAGVMQNPRHLVRRRGQEARLRCSPMKGHSHVYWYRQLPEEGLKFMVYLQKENIIDESGMPKERFSAEFPKEGPSILRIQQVVRGDSAAYFCASSPTGGQETQYFGPGTRLLVL.

For the CDR3, the DNA is TGCGCCAGCAGTGACCGAACCGGGACAGGGGCCGAAAAACTGTTTTTT. This encodes CASSDRTGTGAEKLFF. The V and J genes are TRBV10-1 and TRBJ1-4; 10 bases fit TRBD1. Germline assignment: CDR1 WNHNN and CDR2 SYGVQD (reference sequence). Unmatched junction bases numbered 9, after V lost 3 bases and J lost 8 bases. This CDR3 contains 16 residues.

The V gene is TRBV5-5, the J gene TRBJ1-1; D not certain. Trimming left V 2 bases short and J 1 base short, with 9 bases between. Per the germline V gene, CDR1 is SGHKS and CDR2 is YYEKEE (reference sequence). The CDR3 contains 14 residues. The CDR3 coding sequence is TGTGCCAGCAGCTTTACCGGGTCGAACACTGAAGCTTTCTTT. Residues: CASSFTGSNTEAFF. The full variable domain, in which reference TRBV5-5 and TRBJ1-1 provide the parts outside the CDR3, is DAGVTQSPTHLIKTRGQQVTLRCSPISGHKSVSWYQQVLGQGPQFIFQYYEKEERGRGNFPDRFSARQFPNYSSELNVNALLLGDSALYLCASSFTGSNTEAFFGQGTRLTVV.